This T cell receptor (beta chain) was captured by sequencing in a study of regulatory T cells in long-lasting Graves disease. Specified time point: persistent/refractory GD, antithyroid drugs over 5 years with positive TRAb. PBMCs were the source of the RNA used for TCR sequencing. Worth noting for this clonotype: Its cognate antigen is unknown.

Sequencing libraries for TCR beta were prepared with iRepertoire HTBI primers and Arm-PCR of CDR3 regions. TCRdb processed the multiplex PCR reads anew with MiXCR; each CDR3 protein has one entry. The table includes around 460,000 distinct CDR3 sequences, roughly 22% detected once. Germline V CDR1 and CDR2: KGHSH, LQKENI. V shed 5 bases, J shed 5 bases, and the junction held 8 bases outside the gene matches. The CDR3 totals 14 residues. Regarding the study as a whole: Comparison showed that persistent patients shared more public clonotypes (fewer than 3,000) than new patients (966).

The starting material was peripheral blood mononuclear cells (PBMCs), obtained when the disease was refractory, from a patient treated with antithyroid drugs. The rearrangement uses TRBV18 and TRBJ1-1; TRBD1 matches at 7 bases. The receptor was derived from a female donor with Graves disease. The CDR3 loop is CASSRTGAPTEAFF. The CDR3 coding sequence is TGTGCCAGCTCAAGAACAGGGGCCCCAACTGAAGCTTTCTTT.